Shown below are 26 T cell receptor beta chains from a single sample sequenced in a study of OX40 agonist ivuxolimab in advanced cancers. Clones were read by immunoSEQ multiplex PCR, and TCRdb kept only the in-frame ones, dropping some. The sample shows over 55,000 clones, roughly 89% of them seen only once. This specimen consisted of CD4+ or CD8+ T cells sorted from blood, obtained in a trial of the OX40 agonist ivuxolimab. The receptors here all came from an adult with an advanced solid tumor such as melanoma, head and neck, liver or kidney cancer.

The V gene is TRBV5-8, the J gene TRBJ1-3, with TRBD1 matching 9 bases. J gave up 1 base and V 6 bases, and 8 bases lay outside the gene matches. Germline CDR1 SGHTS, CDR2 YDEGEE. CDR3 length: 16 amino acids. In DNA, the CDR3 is TGTGCCAGCACCCTGGAGGGGACAGGGTCTGGAAACACCATATATTTT. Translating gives CASTLEGTGSGNTIYF.

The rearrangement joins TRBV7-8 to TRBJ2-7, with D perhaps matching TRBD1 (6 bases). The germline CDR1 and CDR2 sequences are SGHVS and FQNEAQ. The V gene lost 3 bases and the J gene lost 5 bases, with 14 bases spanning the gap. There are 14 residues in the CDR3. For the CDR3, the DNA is TGTGCCAGCAGCTTCCCGGGACAATCAAACGAGCAGTACTTC. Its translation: CASSFPGQSNEQYF.

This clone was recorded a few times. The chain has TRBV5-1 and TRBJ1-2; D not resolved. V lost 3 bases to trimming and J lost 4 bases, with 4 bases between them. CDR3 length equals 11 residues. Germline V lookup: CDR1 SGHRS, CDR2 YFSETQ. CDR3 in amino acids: CASSSSYGYTF. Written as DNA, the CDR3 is TGCGCCAGCAGCTCCAGCTATGGCTACACCTTC.

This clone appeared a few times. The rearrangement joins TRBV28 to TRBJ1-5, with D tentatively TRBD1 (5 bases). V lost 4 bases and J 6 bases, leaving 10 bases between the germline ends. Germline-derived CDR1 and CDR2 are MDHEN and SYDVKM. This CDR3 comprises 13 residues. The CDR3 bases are TGTGCCAGCAGTTCGGGGCAGGGTCAGCCCCAGCATTTT. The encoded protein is CASSSGQGQPQHF. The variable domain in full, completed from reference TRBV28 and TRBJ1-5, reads DVKVTQSSRYLVKRTGEKVFLECVQDMDHENMFWYRQDPGLGLRLIYFSYDVKMKEKGDIPEGYSVSREKKERFSLILESASTNQTSMYLCASSSGQGQPQHFGDGTRLSIL.

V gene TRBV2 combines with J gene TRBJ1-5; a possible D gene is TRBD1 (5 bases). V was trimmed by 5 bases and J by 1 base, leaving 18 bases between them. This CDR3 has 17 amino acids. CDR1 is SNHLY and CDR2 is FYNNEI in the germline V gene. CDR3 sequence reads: CASSLQAAGLSNQPQHF. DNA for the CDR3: TGTGCCAGCAGTCTCCAAGCGGCAGGGTTGAGCAATCAGCCCCAGCATTTT.

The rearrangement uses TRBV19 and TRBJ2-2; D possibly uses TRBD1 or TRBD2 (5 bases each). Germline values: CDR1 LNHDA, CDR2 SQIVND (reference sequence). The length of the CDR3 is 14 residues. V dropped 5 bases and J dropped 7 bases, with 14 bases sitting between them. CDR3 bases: TGTGCCAGTAGTCCCCGGGGCCAAGGCGGGGAGCTGTTTTTT. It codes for CASSPRGQGGELFF.

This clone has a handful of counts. The CDR3 DNA follows: TGTGCCAGCAGCTTAGCGAGGACAGGGGTCTACGAGCAGTACTTC. As protein: CASSLARTGVYEQYF. The chain employs TRBV7-9 and TRBJ2-7; 9 nucleotides agree with TRBD1. CDR1 and CDR2 (germline): SEHNR, FQNEAQ (reference sequence). V trimming: 0 bases; J trimming: 3 bases; junction bases outside the gene matches: 3. This CDR3 contains 15 residues.

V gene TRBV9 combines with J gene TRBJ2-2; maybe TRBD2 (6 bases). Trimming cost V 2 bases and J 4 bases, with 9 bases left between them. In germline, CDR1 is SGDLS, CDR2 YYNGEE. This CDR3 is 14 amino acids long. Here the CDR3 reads CASSVLASTGELFF. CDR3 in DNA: TGTGCCAGCAGCGTCCTAGCGAGCACCGGGGAGCTGTTTTTT.

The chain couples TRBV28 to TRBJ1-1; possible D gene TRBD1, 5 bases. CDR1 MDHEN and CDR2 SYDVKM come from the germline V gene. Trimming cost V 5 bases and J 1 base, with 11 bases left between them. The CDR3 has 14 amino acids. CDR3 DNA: TGTGCCAGCAGTCCCCGTCAGGGGAACACTGAAGCTTTCTTT. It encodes CASSPRQGNTEAFF.

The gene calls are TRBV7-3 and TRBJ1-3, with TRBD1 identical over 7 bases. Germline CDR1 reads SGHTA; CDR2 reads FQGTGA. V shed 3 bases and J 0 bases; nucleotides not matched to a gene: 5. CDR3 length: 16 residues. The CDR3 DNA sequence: TGTGCCAGCAGCTTGACAGGGACATTCTCTGGAAACACCATATATTTT. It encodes CASSLTGTFSGNTIYF.

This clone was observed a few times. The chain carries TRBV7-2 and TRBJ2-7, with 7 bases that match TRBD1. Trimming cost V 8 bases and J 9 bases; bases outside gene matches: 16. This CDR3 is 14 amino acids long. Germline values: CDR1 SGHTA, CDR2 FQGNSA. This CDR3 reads CASGGTADLRGQYF. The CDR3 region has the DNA TGTGCCAGCGGTGGGACAGCAGACTTACGAGGGCAGTACTTC. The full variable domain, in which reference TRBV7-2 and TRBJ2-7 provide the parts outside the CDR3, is GAGVSQSPSNKVTEKGKDVELRCDPISGHTALYWYRQSLGQGLEFLIYFQGNSAPDKSGLPSDRFSAERTGGSVSTLTIQRTQQEDSAVYLCASGGTADLRGQYFGPGTRLTVT.

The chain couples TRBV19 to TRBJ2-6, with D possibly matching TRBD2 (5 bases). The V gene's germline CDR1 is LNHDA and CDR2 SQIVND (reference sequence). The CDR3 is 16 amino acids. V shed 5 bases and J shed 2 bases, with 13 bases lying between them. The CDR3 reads CASSSPRVAGANVLTF. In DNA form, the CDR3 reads TGTGCCAGTAGTTCCCCGAGGGTCGCTGGGGCCAACGTCCTGACTTTC.

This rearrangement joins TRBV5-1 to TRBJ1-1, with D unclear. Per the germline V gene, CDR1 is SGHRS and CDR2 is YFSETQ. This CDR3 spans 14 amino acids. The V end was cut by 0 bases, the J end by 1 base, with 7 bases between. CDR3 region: CASSLAQQNTEAFF. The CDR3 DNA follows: TGCGCCAGCAGCTTGGCACAGCAGAACACTGAAGCTTTCTTT. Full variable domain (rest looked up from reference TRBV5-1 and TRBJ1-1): KAGVTQTPRYLIKTRGQQVTLSCSPISGHRSVSWYQQTPGQGLQFLFEYFSETQRNKGNFPGRFSGRQFSNSRSEMNVSTLELGDSALYLCASSLAQQNTEAFFGQGTRLTVV.

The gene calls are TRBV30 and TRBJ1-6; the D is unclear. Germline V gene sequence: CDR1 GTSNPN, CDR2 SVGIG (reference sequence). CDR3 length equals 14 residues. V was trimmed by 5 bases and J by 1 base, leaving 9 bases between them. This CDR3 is CAWGYGSYNSPLHF. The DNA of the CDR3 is TGTGCCTGGGGCTATGGTTCCTATAATTCACCCCTCCACTTT.

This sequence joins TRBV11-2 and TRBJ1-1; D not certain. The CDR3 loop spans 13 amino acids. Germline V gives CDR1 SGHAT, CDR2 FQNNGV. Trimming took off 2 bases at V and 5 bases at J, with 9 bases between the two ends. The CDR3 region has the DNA TGTGCCAGCAGCTTAAATGTGGGTACTGAAGCTTTCTTT. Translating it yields CASSLNVGTEAFF.

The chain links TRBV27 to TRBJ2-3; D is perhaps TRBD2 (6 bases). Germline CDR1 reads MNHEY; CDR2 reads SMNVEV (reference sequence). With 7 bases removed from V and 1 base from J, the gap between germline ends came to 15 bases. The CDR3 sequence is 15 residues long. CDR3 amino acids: CASNPLAGGTDTQYF. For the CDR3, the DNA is TGTGCCAGCAACCCACTAGCTGGGGGCACAGATACGCAGTATTTT.

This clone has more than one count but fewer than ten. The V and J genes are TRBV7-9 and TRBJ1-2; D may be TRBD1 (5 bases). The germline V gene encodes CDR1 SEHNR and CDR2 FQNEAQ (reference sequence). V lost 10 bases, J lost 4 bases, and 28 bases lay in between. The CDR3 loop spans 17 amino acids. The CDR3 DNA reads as TGTGCCACCCCTCACCGGGGCCTCAATTTTGGGGGCTATGGCTACACCTTC. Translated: CATPHRGLNFGGYGYTF.

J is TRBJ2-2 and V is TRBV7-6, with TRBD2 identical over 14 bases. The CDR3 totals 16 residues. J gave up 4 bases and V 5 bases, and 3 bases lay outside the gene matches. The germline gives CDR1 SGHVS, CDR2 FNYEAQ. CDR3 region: CASSPTSGRATGELFF. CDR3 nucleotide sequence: TGTGCCAGCAGCCCGACTAGCGGGAGGGCCACCGGGGAGCTGTTTTTT.

CDR3 residues: CASSLMVGGSYNEQFF. For the CDR3, the DNA is TGTGCCAGCAGCTTAATGGTCGGGGGCTCCTACAATGAGCAGTTCTTC. The chain carries TRBV7-3 and TRBJ2-1, with D possibly TRBD2 on 6 matching bases. This CDR3 contains 16 residues. V lost 1 base and J lost 0, with 10 bases in between. Per germline, CDR1 SGHTA and CDR2 FQGTGA.

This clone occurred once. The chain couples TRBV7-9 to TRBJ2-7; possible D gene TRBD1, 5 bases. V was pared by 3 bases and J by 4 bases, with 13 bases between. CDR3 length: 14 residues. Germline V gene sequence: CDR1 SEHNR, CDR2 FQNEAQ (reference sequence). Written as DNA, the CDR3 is TGTGCCAGCAGCTTTGGGCGACAGTCTTACGAGCAGTACTTC. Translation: CASSFGRQSYEQYF.

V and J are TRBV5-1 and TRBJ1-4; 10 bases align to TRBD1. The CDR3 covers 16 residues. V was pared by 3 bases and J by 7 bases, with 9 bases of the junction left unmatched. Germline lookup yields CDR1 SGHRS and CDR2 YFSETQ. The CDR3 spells CASSSETGGVGEKLFF. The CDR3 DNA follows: TGCGCCAGCAGCTCGGAGACAGGGGGCGTAGGTGAAAAACTGTTTTTT.

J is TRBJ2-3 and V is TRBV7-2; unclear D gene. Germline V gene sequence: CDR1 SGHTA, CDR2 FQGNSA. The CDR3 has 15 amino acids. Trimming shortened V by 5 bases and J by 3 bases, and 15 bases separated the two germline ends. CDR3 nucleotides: TGTGCCAGCAGCCAGCAGGCAGGTGGTACAGATACGCAGTATTTT. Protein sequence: CASSQQAGGTDTQYF.

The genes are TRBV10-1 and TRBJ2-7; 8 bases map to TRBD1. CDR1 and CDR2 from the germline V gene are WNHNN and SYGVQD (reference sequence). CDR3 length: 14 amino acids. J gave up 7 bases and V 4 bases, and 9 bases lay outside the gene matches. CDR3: CASSGSGGLREQYF. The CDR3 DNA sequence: TGCGCCAGCAGTGGATCAGGGGGCTTGAGGGAGCAGTACTTC.

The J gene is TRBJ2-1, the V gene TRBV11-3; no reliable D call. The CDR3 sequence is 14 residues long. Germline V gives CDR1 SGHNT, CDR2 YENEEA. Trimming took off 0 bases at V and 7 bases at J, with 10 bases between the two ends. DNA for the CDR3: TGTGCCAGCAGCTTAGATCTCTTGGCAAATGAGCAGTTCTTC. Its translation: CASSLDLLANEQFF.

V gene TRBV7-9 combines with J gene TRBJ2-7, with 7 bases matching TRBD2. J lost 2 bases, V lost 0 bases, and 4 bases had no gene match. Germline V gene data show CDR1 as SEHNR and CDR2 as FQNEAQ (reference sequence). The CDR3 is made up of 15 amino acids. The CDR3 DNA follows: TGTGCCAGCAGCTTAGCCCGGGGGGTTCCCTACGAGCAGTACTTC. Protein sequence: CASSLARGVPYEQYF.

The CDR3: CASSPTDRGGYGYTF. The CDR3 bases are TGTGCCAGCAGCCCCACCGACAGGGGGGGCTATGGCTACACCTTC. This chain links TRBV7-8 with TRBJ1-2, with 9 bases matching TRBD1. Trimming cost V 5 bases and J 4 bases; bases outside gene matches: 8. Germline CDR1 SGHVS, CDR2 FQNEAQ. The CDR3 length is 15 residues.